This is a list of T cell receptor beta chains from one sample in a study of blood T cell repertoires in COVID-19. Measured with immunoSEQ multiplex PCR; TCRdb has only the in-frame clones, and not every one. This sample carries fewer than 200,000 clones, around 80% of them seen once, and the ten largest clones take under 8.5%. The sample comprised peripheral blood. The receptors come from a human donor in a cohort sampled during active COVID-19. CDR3s include the opening cysteine and the closing phenylalanine or tryptophan. A D gene is named only where the DNA matches it firmly. A row's size may be missing; if present it is once, few, many or a size class.

d_call,v_call,j_call,clone_size,cdr3_nt,cdr3_aa
-,TRBV27,TRBJ1-2,-,TGTGCCAGCAGTTTAATTATGGGGCCAAGGGATGGCTACACCTTC,CASSLIMGPRDGYTF
-,TRBV5-1,TRBJ2-7,-,TGCGCCAGCAGCTTGTCTGGGCGCGAGCAGTACTTC,CASSLSGREQYF
TRBD2,TRBV2,TRBJ2-1,-,TGTGCCAGCAGGGGACTAGCGGGGGGGATCGTCTACAATGAGCAGTTCTTC,CASRGLAGGIVYNEQFF
-,TRBV6-5,TRBJ1-1,-,TGTGCCAGCCGGGGGGTACCGAACACTGAAGCTTTCTTT,CASRGVPNTEAFF
TRBD1,TRBV30,TRBJ2-7,-,TGTGCCTGGAGCAGGGGGCGAATCGACGAGCAGTACTTC,CAWSRGRIDEQYF
TRBD1,TRBV2,TRBJ1-2,-,TGTGCCAGCAGTGAAGCAGTTGACAGGGCGGGAGGCTACACCTTC,CASSEAVDRAGGYTF
-,TRBV7-2,TRBJ1-2,-,TGTGCCAGCAGCTATACTAACGACGCCGACTATGGCTACACCTTC,CASSYTNDADYGYTF
-,TRBV13,TRBJ2-5,once,TGTGCCAGCAGCTTAGGACGGGCGGGACAAGAGACCCAGTACTTC,CASSLGRAGQETQYF
-,TRBV4-1,TRBJ1-5,few,TGCGCCAGCAGCCAAAGGGCCAGGGGTTCGCCCCAGCATTTT,CASSQRARGSPQHF
-,TRBV2,TRBJ1-5,-,TGTGCCAGCAGTGTATTTCCGGCGGAGCGGAATCAGCCCCAGCATTTT,CASSVFPAERNQPQHF
-,TRBV5-8,TRBJ1-2,-,TGTGCCAGCAGCTTCGCAGCTAACTATGGCTACACCTTC,CASSFAANYGYTF
-,TRBV23-1,TRBJ1-1,-,TGCGCCAGCAGTCCCCACCCGAGCGAGAACACTGAAGCTTTCTTT,CASSPHPSENTEAFF
TRBD1,TRBV6-5,TRBJ2-7,-,TGTGCCAGCAGCAGGGGGACATTTTCCTACGAGCAGTACTTC,CASSRGTFSYEQYF
TRBD1,TRBV6-1,TRBJ1-5,-,TGTGCCAGCAGTGAAATGGGGACAGGGAGTCAGCCCCAGCATTTT,CASSEMGTGSQPQHF
-,TRBV13,TRBJ1-1,-,TGTGCCAGCAGCTTACTGAGGACTGAAGCTTTCTTT,CASSLLRTEAFF
-,TRBV4-1,TRBJ2-3,-,TGCGCCAGCAGCCCTTATAGCGGAAACACAGATACGCAGTATTTT,CASSPYSGNTDTQYF
TRBD1,TRBV5-1,TRBJ1-6,-,TGCGCCAGCAGCGGGGGACAGGGTAATTCACCCCTCCACTTT,CASSGGQGNSPLHF
-,TRBV11-2,TRBJ1-2,-,TGTGCCAGCAGCTTAGGGGCAGGGAAATACTATGGCTACACCTTC,CASSLGAGKYYGYTF
TRBD1,TRBV4-1,TRBJ2-7,-,TGCGCCAGCAGCCAAGCCGGGACAGGGGCCTACGAGCAGTACTTC,CASSQAGTGAYEQYF
TRBD1,TRBV19,TRBJ1-1,-,TGTGCCACCGGCGACTCATTAACAGGGGTTGGATCTGAAGCTTTCTTT,CATGDSLTGVGSEAFF
TRBD1,TRBV7-9,TRBJ1-4,-,TGTGCCAGCAGCCCGCCGGGACAGGGTAATGAAAAACTGTTTTTT,CASSPPGQGNEKLFF
-,TRBV10-3,TRBJ1-6,-,TGTGCCATCAGTGAGGGCGCGTCCACGACTCTCGGGGATTCACCCCTCCACTTT,CAISEGASTTLGDSPLHF
-,TRBV27,TRBJ1-5,-,TGTGCCAGCAGAGGTGGCAGGGTCAATCAGCCCCAGCATTTT,CASRGGRVNQPQHF
-,TRBV10-3,TRBJ1-3,-,TGTGCCATCAGTGACTCGGGGAGCCCCGAGGCCGGGGGAAACACCATATATTTT,CAISDSGSPEAGGNTIYF
TRBD1,TRBV4-1,TRBJ1-1,-,TGCGCCAGCAGCCAGGGTCCTGGGACAGCCATGAACACTGAAGCTTTCTTT,CASSQGPGTAMNTEAFF
TRBD1,TRBV10-3,TRBJ1-2,-,TGTGCCATCAGTGCCGACCGGGACAGGGGGGGTGGCTACACCTTC,CAISADRDRGGGYTF
TRBD1,TRBV18,TRBJ1-1,-,TGTGCCAGCTCGGACAGGGGTCCGAACACTGAAGCTTTCTTT,CASSDRGPNTEAFF
TRBD1,TRBV27,TRBJ1-2,-,TGTGCCAGCAGGACAGGGGCGAACTATGGCTACACCTTC,CASRTGANYGYTF
-,TRBV6-1,TRBJ2-1,-,TGTGCCAGCAGTGAAGACTATAGCTCCTACAATGAGCAGTTCTTC,CASSEDYSSYNEQFF